Presented here are 18 T cell receptor beta chains from one specimen sequenced in a study of cytomegalovirus exposure and HLA in healthy donors. The PCR contained 60 Vbeta and 13 Jbeta primers. TCRdb keeps only in-frame clones here, not all; method: immunoSEQ multiplex PCR. The sample contains some 160,000 clones, about 79% of which appear only once. Sequenced: PBMCs. These receptors were collected from a man in his fifties in good health and CMV-seropositive.

The chain is built from TRBV10-1 and TRBJ2-1, with D tentatively TRBD1 (5 bases). The V gene lost 4 bases and the J gene lost 0 bases, with 13 bases spanning the gap. The CDR3 runs to 16 residues. Germline V CDR1 and CDR2: WNHNN, SYGVQD (reference sequence). CDR3 protein: CASSAGQGSSYNEQFF. In DNA form, the CDR3 reads TGCGCCAGCAGTGCTGGGCAGGGTAGCTCCTACAATGAGCAGTTCTTC.

The chain is built from TRBV5-1 and TRBJ1-2; D not certain. Trimming cost V 4 bases and J 12 bases, with 28 bases left between them. The CDR3 contains 16 residues. Germline V gene lookup returns CDR1 SGHRS and CDR2 YFSETQ. The CDR3 reads CASSVEITSAPLLNTF. The CDR3 DNA follows: TGCGCCAGCAGCGTGGAAATCACGAGCGCCCCGTTGCTGAACACCTTC.

To note about this clone: This same CDR3 is encoded by further DNA sequences in the sample. V gene TRBV5-1 combines with J gene TRBJ1-3; 7 bases line up with TRBD1. The CDR3 contains 15 residues. The J segment lost 4 bases and the V segment lost 0 bases, leaving 4 bases of the junction unmatched. Germline CDR1 is SGHRS and CDR2 is YFSETQ. The CDR3 region has the DNA TGCGCCAGCAGCTTGGGGGACAGTTCCGGAAACACCATATATTTT. Encoded protein: CASSLGDSSGNTIYF.

This chain joins TRBV7-3 and TRBJ2-1, with D maybe TRBD2 (5 bases). V was cut by 3 bases and J by 0 bases, with 12 bases left in between. The germline CDR1 and CDR2 sequences are SGHTA and FQGTGA. The CDR3 totals 16 residues. CDR3 sequence reads: CASSLYGDSSYNEQFF. The CDR3 DNA is TGTGCCAGCAGCTTGTACGGGGATTCCTCCTACAATGAGCAGTTCTTC.

The chain recombines TRBV4-1 with TRBJ1-6; no clear D. V shed 1 base and J shed 7 bases, with 8 bases lying between them. CDR3 length: 14 residues. The germline V gene has CDR1 MGHRA and CDR2 YSYEKL. CDR3 protein: CASSQVGGNSPLHF. CDR3 DNA: TGCGCCAGCAGCCAAGTCGGCGGGAATTCACCCCTCCACTTT.

This chain joins TRBV6-5 and TRBJ1-3; no firm D call. This CDR3 region has 13 residues. Trimming cost V 6 bases and J 2 bases, with 8 bases left between them. CDR1 and CDR2 (germline): MNHEY, SVGAGI. The CDR3 nucleotides read TGTGCCAGCAGGTGGACTGCTGGAAACACCATATATTTT. It yields the protein CASRWTAGNTIYF.

The genes are TRBV18 and TRBJ1-1, with D tentatively TRBD1 (6 bases). CDR3 length: 14 residues. V lost 3 bases and J 8 bases, leaving 16 bases between the germline ends. In germline, CDR1 is KGHSH, CDR2 LQKENI. The CDR3 loop is CASSPGGGPIEAFF. The CDR3, as DNA: TGTGCCAGCTCACCCGGGGGGGGCCCGATAGAAGCTTTCTTT.

This clone has only a few counts. This chain joins TRBV11-2 and TRBJ2-5; 7 bases match TRBD2. The CDR3 loop spans 15 amino acids. V shed 8 bases, J shed 3 bases, and the junction held 12 bases outside the gene matches. The V gene's germline CDR1 is SGHAT and CDR2 FQNNGV. CDR3 sequence: CASEGRVLFKETQYF. The CDR3 DNA is TGTGCCAGCGAAGGGAGGGTTTTGTTTAAAGAGACCCAGTACTTC.

This clone showed up just once. The chain employs TRBV10-3 and TRBJ2-2; no clear D. Germline V lookup: CDR1 ENHRY, CDR2 SYGVKD. This CDR3 region has 14 residues. V was shortened by 3 bases and J by 5 bases, with 10 bases between the two germline ends. In nucleotides, the CDR3 is TGTGCCATCAGTGATGCCCTCGGGACCGGGGAGCTGTTTTTT. This encodes CAISDALGTGELFF.

V and J are TRBV25-1 and TRBJ1-1; the match to TRBD1 covers 8 bases. The CDR3 covers 13 residues. In germline, CDR1 is MGHDK, CDR2 SYGVNS. Trimming cost V 8 bases and J 7 bases; bases outside gene matches: 9. CDR3 region: CASADRAKGEAFF. The CDR3 coding sequence is TGTGCCAGCGCGGACAGGGCGAAGGGTGAAGCTTTCTTT. Drawing the rest from reference TRBV25-1 and TRBJ1-1, the complete variable domain is EADIYQTPRYLVIGTGKKITLECSQTMGHDKMYWYQQDPGMELHLIHYSYGVNSTEKGDLSSESTVSRIRTEHFPLTLESARPSHTSQYLCASADRAKGEAFFGQGTRLTVV.

This chain links TRBV6-5 with TRBJ2-2; 10 bases agree with TRBD2. The germline V gene encodes CDR1 MNHEY and CDR2 SVGAGI. V shed 9 bases and J 8 bases; nucleotides not matched to a gene: 12. CDR3 length: 15 amino acids. This CDR3 reads CASAPWLAGVGELFF. The CDR3 DNA reads as TGTGCCAGTGCCCCCTGGCTAGCGGGAGTGGGGGAGCTGTTTTTT.

The chain carries TRBV6-5 and TRBJ2-7, with D maybe TRBD2 (6 bases). Germline V lookup: CDR1 MNHEY, CDR2 SVGAGI. Deletions cut 1 base from V and 3 bases from J, with 16 bases between. The CDR3 is 16 residues long. The CDR3 region has the DNA TGTGCCAGCAGTTACTTAGGAGCACCGGGGGACTACGAGCAGTACTTC. Translated: CASSYLGAPGDYEQYF.

The chain recombines TRBV27 with TRBJ2-5; 11 bases fit TRBD1. The CDR3 has 15 residues. The J segment lost 3 bases and the V segment lost 6 bases, leaving 6 bases of the junction unmatched. Germline V gene sequence: CDR1 MNHEY, CDR2 SMNVEV (reference sequence). The chain's CDR3 is CASRGQGAREETQYF. The CDR3 region has the DNA TGTGCCAGCAGAGGACAGGGGGCAAGGGAAGAGACCCAGTACTTC.

The chain carries TRBV6-1 and TRBJ2-5, with a tentative D call TRBD2 (6 bases). The CDR3 is 15 amino acids. Per germline, CDR1 MNHNS and CDR2 SASEGT. The V and J ends lost 8 bases and 3 bases respectively, with 19 bases between them. The CDR3 loop reads CASVHGGLGEETQYF. CDR3 DNA: TGTGCCAGCGTCCATGGAGGGTTAGGGGAAGAGACCCAGTACTTC.

This clone was observed once. The chain is built from TRBV7-2 and TRBJ1-2; 8 nucleotides line up with TRBD1. The CDR3 is 14 amino acids. Germline lookup yields CDR1 SGHTA and CDR2 FQGNSA. With V trimmed by 5 bases and J by 8 bases, 10 bases remained unmatched. The CDR3 protein is CASSRTDREDGYTF. In nucleotides, the CDR3 is TGTGCCAGCAGCCGGACGGACAGGGAAGACGGCTACACCTTC.

The rearrangement joins TRBV6-5 to TRBJ1-1; maybe TRBD1 (6 bases). Germline CDR1 is MNHEY and CDR2 is SVGAGI. This CDR3 spans 15 amino acids. The V and J ends lost 7 bases and 4 bases respectively, with 19 bases between them. CDR3 amino acids: CASTEGGARGTEAFF. In nucleotides, the CDR3 is TGTGCCAGCACCGAGGGGGGGGCCCGGGGCACTGAAGCTTTCTTT.

The chain recombines TRBV11-2 with TRBJ2-7; TRBD2 aligns across 9 bases. CDR3 length: 14 amino acids. Germline V CDR1 and CDR2: SGHAT, FQNNGV. J gave up 6 bases and V 5 bases, and 8 bases lay outside the gene matches. CDR3 sequence: CASSAGTSLFEQYF. The CDR3 DNA follows: TGTGCCAGCAGCGCCGGGACTAGCCTCTTCGAGCAGTACTTC.

J is TRBJ1-4 and V is TRBV18, with a tentative D call TRBD1 (5 bases). The CDR3 loop spans 14 amino acids. Germline V gene lookup returns CDR1 KGHSH and CDR2 LQKENI. Trimming cost V 6 bases and J 8 bases, with 16 bases left between them. The CDR3 bases are TGTGCCAGCTCTACCGGAGGGGTCGGGGAAAAACTGTTTTTT. Translated: CASSTGGVGEKLFF.